This TCR beta chain comes out of a study of blood T cell repertoires in COVID-19. Whole-study context: The United States, Italy and Spain supplied acute and convalescent COVID-19 samples. In each case, the material was cDNA or gDNA derived from T cells, B-cell-depleted T cells, or PBMCs.

Study processing details: Using reference gene primer amplification, nucleated cell counts were estimated. TCRdb's copy holds only in-frame clones and misses some; the assay was immunoSEQ multiplex PCR. V and J calls and clone size follow that table, whereas D and trimming were derived from the DNA. The sample lists 140,000 to 150,000 clones, roughly 84% seen once, with 40% to 55% in the top ten. V lost 4 bases to trimming and J lost 4 bases, with 10 bases between them. The length of the CDR3 is 12 residues. Germline CDR1 is GTSNPN and CDR2 is SVGIG (reference sequence). The receptor's source is a human donor in a cohort sampled during active COVID-19. The genes are TRBV30 and TRBJ2-5, with a tentative D call TRBD1 (5 bases). Sequencing was done on a sample of peripheral blood. The CDR3 nucleotides are TGTGCCTGGAACACAGGTGGAGAGACCCAGTACTTC. Its translation is CAWNTGGETQYF.